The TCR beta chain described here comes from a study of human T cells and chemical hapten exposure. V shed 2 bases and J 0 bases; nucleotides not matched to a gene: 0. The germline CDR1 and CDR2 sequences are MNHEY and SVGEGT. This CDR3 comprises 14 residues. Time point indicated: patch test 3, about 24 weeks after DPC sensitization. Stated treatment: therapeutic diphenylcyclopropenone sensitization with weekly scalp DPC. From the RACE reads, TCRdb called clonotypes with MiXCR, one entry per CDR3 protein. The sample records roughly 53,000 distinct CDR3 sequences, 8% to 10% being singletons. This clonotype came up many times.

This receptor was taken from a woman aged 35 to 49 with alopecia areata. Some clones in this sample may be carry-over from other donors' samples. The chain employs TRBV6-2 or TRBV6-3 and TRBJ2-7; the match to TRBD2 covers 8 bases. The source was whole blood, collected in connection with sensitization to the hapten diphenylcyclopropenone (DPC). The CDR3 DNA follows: TGTGCCAGCAGTTACGGGACTAGCTCCTACGAGCAGTACTTC. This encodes CASSYGTSSYEQYF.